This T cell receptor (beta chain) was found in a study of blood T cells in healthy people across ages (dated by TCRdb to between 2014 and 2017). For the wider study: In model experiments, template switching captured roughly one uniquely barcoded TCR beta cDNA molecule for every two T cells. To track age-related changes in TCR beta repertoire diversity, the study relied on deep sequencing normalized with unique cDNA molecular identifiers. Donors were grouped into four age groups: young (average about 15 years), middle-aged (approximately 41), aged (62) and long-lived (over 80). To avoid experimental bias, donors of different ages were spread randomly across the sequencing lanes. The study analyzed two additional independent replicas of 1 million unique cDNA reads from the same blood draw for two donors, one aged 18 to 30 and one aged 80 or older.

CDR1 and CDR2 are read off the germline V gene as SNHLY and FYNNEI. Taken from cysteine to phenylalanine, the CDR3 has 15 residues. Only CDR3 DNA is held: 45 bases, read in frame from base 1. Ends trimmed: V by 7 bases, J by 5 bases; bases unmatched to a gene: 11. Overall results and qualifications from the work: Donor CMV infection status was unknown, potentially confounding age-related changes in expanded clonotypes. Total diversity estimates from one million sequenced T cells were considered lower bounds and underestimates. Observed TCR beta diversity correlated strongly with the percentage of naive T cells measured by flow cytometry. Observed TCR beta diversity per million T cells fell roughly linearly with age, and a significant reduction was already apparent by age roughly 40. The long-lived group showed more naive CD4+ T cells, fewer expanded clones and increased TCR diversity than the aged group, suggesting age selection. Since profiling was done on bulk unsorted PBMCs, naive and antigen-experienced compartments could not be conclusively compared.

Library preparation was by 5' RACE. Sequencing relied on an Illumina HiSeq 2500. A second roughly 6 to 11 cycle PCR used a sample-barcoded 5' primer and a J-beta primer mix. A unique molecular identifier was introduced onto each TCR beta cDNA molecule by a template-switch 5' adaptor carrying 12 random nucleotides. Each sample yielded at least 3 million CDR3-containing paired-end reads. All of the RNA was converted into first-strand cDNA using the Mint cDNA synthesis kit, with a TRBC-specific oligonucleotide serving as the primer. Following uracil-DNA glycosylase treatment, all cDNA underwent a first 18-cycle PCR with the universal primers M1SS and BC2_uni_R. The authors processed their data as follows. Normalization of each sample was performed by random selection of 1 million high-quality reads, each carrying a distinct molecular identifier. Reads with shared molecular identifiers were discarded instead of being binned into consensus sequences. MiTCR, with a Q25 quality threshold and the strictest error-elimination algorithm, was used for CDR3 identification, clonotype clustering and error correction. A nonparametric unseen species model with Euler transformation was used to estimate lower-bound total TCR beta diversity. The public reads were quality trimmed at Q25 with fastp and then assembled into clones with MiXCR by TCRdb, keeping productive beta chains. Merged by CDR3 protein, the rows form single entries marked with the most common genes and DNA. The V and J calls come from TCRdb's annotation, not from the publication. In this sample the table shows approximately 600,000 distinct CDR3 sequences, 58% of which occur a single time. Approximately 40% of the sample belongs to the ten largest clones.

Note on this clonotype: Its cognate antigen has yet to be identified. Base qualities are missing; no much larger clone stands one base away.

Systemically healthy Caucasian individuals from Russia, 39 in total and aged roughly 6 to 95 years, were included as donors. Each donor gave ten milliliters of peripheral blood, collected into EDTA-treated Vacutainer tubes. Ficoll-Paque density-gradient centrifugation was used to isolate PBMCs, with at least 6 million per sample. Total RNA was extracted from PBMCs with Trizol reagent, with at least 5 micrograms obtained per sample. For every donor, an aliquot of PBMCs went through flow cytometry to measure the percentages of naive CD45RAhigh/CD27high T cells. The rearranged segments are TRBV2 and TRBJ2-5; 9 bases in between match TRBD1. Sample: blood. This TCR came from a man aged 55-75 years in good health. Here the CDR3 is given as CASNPGQGSWETQYF. The nucleotide sequence reads as follows: TGTGCCAGCAACCCGGGACAGGGAAGTTGGGAGACCCAGTACTTC.